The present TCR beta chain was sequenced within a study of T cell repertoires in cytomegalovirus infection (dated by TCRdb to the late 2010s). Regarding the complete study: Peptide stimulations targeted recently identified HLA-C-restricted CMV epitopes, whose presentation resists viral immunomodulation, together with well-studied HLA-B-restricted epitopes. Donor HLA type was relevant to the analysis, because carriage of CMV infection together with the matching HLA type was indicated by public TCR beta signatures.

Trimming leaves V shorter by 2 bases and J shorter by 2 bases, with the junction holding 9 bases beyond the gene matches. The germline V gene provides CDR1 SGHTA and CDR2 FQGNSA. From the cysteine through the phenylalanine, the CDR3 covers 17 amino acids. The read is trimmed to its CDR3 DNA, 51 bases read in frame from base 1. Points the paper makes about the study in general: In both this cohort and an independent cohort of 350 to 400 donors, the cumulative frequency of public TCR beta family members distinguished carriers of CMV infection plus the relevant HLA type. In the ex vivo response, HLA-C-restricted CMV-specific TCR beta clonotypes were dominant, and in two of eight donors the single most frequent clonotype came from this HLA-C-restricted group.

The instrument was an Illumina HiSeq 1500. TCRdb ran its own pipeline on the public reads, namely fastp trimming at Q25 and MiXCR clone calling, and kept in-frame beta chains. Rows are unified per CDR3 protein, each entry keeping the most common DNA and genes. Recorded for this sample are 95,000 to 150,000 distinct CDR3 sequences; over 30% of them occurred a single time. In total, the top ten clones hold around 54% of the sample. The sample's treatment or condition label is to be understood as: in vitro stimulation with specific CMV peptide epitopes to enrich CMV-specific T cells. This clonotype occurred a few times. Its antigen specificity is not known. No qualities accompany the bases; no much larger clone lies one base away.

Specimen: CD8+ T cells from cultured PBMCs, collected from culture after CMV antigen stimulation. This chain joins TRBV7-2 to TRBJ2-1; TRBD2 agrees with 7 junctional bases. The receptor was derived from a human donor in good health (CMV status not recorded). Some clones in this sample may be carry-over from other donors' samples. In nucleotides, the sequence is TGTGCCAGCAGCTTAAGGATCGGGGGGATCACCTACAATGAGCAGTTCTTC. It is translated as CASSLRIGGITYNEQFF.